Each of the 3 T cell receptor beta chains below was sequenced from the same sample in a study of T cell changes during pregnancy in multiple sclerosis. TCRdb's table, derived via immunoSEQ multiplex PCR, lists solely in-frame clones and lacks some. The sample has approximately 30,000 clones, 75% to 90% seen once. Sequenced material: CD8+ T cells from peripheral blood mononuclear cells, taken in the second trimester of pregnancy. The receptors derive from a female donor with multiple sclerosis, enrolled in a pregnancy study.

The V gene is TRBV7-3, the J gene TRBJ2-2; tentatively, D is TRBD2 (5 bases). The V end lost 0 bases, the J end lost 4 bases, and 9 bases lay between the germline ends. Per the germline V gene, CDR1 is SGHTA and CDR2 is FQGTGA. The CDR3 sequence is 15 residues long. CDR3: CASSLTGLATGELFF. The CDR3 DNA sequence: TGTGCCAGCAGCTTAACAGGCCTAGCCACCGGGGAGCTGTTTTTT.

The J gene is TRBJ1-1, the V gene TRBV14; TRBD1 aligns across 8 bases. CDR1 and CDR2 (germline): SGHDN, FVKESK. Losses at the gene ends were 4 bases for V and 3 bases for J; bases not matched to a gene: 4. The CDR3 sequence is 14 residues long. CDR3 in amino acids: CASSPRQGHTEAFF. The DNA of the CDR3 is TGTGCCAGCAGCCCACGACAGGGGCACACTGAAGCTTTCTTT.

CDR3 loop: CASESPGGREGHNEQFF. The CDR3 DNA follows: TGCGCCAGCGAGTCCCCCGGCGGGCGGGAGGGCCACAATGAGCAGTTCTTC. J is TRBJ2-1 and V is TRBV5-1, with 9 bases matching TRBD2. V lost 7 bases to trimming and J lost 5 bases; unmatched junction nucleotides: 16. Germline assignment: CDR1 SGHRS and CDR2 YFSETQ. The CDR3 is 17 residues long.